This T cell receptor (beta chain) was sequenced in a study of post-analysis software for immune sequencing data (dated by TCRdb to between 2014 and 2017). Regarding the research as a whole: Disease courses on record covered relapsing-remitting, secondary progressive and progressive-relapsing multiple sclerosis, though some patients had no subtype annotation. The multiple sclerosis patient repertoires were compared with 11 previously published healthy control repertoires from donors aged roughly 6 to 25 years. A subset of samples was prepared in parallel using single-end sample barcoding, then pooled and co-amplified after Illumina adapter ligation. The investigation overall reported the following: Strong co-clustering of samples prepared in the same batch was shown by direct clustering with F measure, prompting a batch-effect correction. The control group was slightly older than the multiple sclerosis patient group. Multiple sclerosis patients had significantly lower normalized Chao1 diversity than controls, a result that suggests substantial peripheral T-cell clonal expansion. A handful of TRBV segments, including TRBV5-6, TRBV5-1 and TRBV20-1, were significantly more frequent in patients than controls.

Points on this clonotype: Its antigen specificity is not known. No clone much larger than this one lies a single base away; base qualities are absent.

The germline V gene encodes CDR1 DFQATT and CDR2 SNEGSKA (reference sequence). Inclusive of the bounding cysteine and phenylalanine, the CDR3 is 14 residues long. The CDR3 DNA has 42 bases and is translated from base 1. V drops 3 bases and J drops 1 base, leaving 11 bases in between. The library was prepared using PCR. The sequencer listed for this sample is Illumina HiSeq 2500. To reduce PCR and sequencing biases, unique molecular identifiers were built into the TCR beta cDNA libraries. Every 1 to 10 million input T cells yielded about 500,000 cDNA molecules, meaning each molecule approximated one T cell. The patient libraries were prepared and sequenced using the same protocol as the earlier healthy control dataset. Within a given batch, samples were prepared together, multiplexed and sequenced on the same HiSeq lane. Per the authors' processing: Raw barcoded reads were processed with MIGEC, discarding single-read molecular identifier groups before consensus assembly and CDR3 extraction. Clonotype tables were post-analysed with VDJtools, normalizing diversity by down-sampling all datasets to the smallest sample size. Repertoire overlap clustering matched CDR3 amino acid but not nucleotide sequences to correct batch-related cross-sample contamination. TCRdb reran the public reads through fastp at Q25 and MiXCR, keeping productive beta chains. A single entry per CDR3 protein holds the most common genes and DNA from its merged rows. These V and J calls are TCRdb output, not the study's own analysis. In all, the sample holds 450,000 to 650,000 distinct CDR3 sequences, and about 40% of those were seen once. Jointly, the top ten make up 1.7% of the sample.

To demonstrate the VDJtools post-analysis software, the study profiled TCR beta repertoires from the peripheral blood of about 13 young patients with multiple sclerosis. Multiple sclerosis patients were children and adolescents aged roughly 6 to 17 years. The chain employs TRBV20-1 and TRBJ2-3; a confident D gene designation cannot be given. Sample: blood. This TCR derives from a girl aged 5-17 years with multiple sclerosis. The DNA sequence is as follows: TGCAGTGCTAGTGGGTCGTTGCGCACAGATACGCAGTATTTT. Translated, it gives CSASGSLRTDTQYF.